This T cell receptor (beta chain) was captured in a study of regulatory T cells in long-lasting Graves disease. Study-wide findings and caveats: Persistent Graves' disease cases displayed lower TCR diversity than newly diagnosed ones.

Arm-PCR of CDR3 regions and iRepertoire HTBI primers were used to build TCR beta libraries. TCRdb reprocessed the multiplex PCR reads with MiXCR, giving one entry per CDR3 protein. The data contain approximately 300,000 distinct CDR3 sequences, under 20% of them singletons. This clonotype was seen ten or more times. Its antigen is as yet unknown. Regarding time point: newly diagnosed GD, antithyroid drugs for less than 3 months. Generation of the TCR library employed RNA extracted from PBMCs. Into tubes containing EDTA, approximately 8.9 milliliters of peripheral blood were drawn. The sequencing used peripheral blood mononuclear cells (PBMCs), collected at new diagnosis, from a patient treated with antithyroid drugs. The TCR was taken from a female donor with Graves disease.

The CDR3 protein is CASSAGGGNQPQHF. CDR3 nucleotides: TGTGCCAGCAGTGCAGGAGGCGGCAATCAGCCCCAGCATTTT. This chain links TRBV12-3 or TRBV12-4 with TRBJ1-5; no reliable D call. This CDR3 spans 14 amino acids. V was trimmed by 5 bases and J by 2 bases, leaving 10 bases between them.